This T cell receptor (beta chain) was sequenced in a study of T cell clonotyping in hematopoietic cell transplantation (dated by TCRdb to the early 2020s). With respect to the entire study: The study collected some 140 blood samples from 30 to 35 consecutive transplant recipients and their related donors. Recruitment of patients ran from 2015 to early 2017, and follow-up continued until late 2020 or until death.

Study-wide findings and limitations: Sample size was limited, and cells were not sorted, so CD4 and CD8 repertoire contributions could not be separated. After transplant, TCR diversity in recipients dropped, and pathologically expanded clonotypes climbed progressively between day 30 and day 180. Donor and pretransplant recipient Inverse Simpson Index values predicted broader posttransplant TCR repertoire diversity. Overlap with donor repertoires was found for only a small fraction of recipient repertoires, with over 95% found to appear de novo at the given depth.

The time point label on this specimen signifies: 30 days after allo-HCT. Recipient blood was collected about 28 days before transplant and at days 30, 100 and 180 after transplant. Nuclei Lysis Solution was used to extract genomic DNA from fresh or cryopreserved unfractionated peripheral blood mononuclear cells. This clone showed up just once. It has no known antigen specificity. Per-base qualities were not stored, and no clone one base away is much larger. TCR beta CDR3 regions were amplified from genomic DNA with the immunoSEQ assay, a bias-controlled multiplex PCR using V- and J-specific primers. In a second PCR step, a proprietary barcode and Illumina adapter sequences were attached to the CDR3 amplicons. CDR3 libraries were sequenced on an Illumina MiSeq instrument. As for how the authors treated the data: Export and quality control were performed with immunoSEQ Analyzer 3.0, and downstream analyses were performed with R Bioconductor and Immunarch. Only productive rearrangements within the normalized downsampled data set were used in the calculation of repertoire metrics. In the normalized cohort, clonotypes with more than 5 templates were defined as pathologically expanded. Repertoire diversity was measured with the Inverse Simpson Index. To capture all clonotypes, CMV-specificity analyses were performed on the non-normalized data set. TCRdb mirrors the immuneACCESS table, restricted to in-frame sequences. Some clones are absent from its copies; in checked studies, under half trace to an unresolved V gene, and the reason for the others is unknown. The DNA gave D and trimming, while V, J and clone size come from that table. This sample is represented by 1,000 to 1,300 clones; about 77% of them were singletons. The ten most abundant clones make up 15% of the sample.

The clonotype was recovered from a female patient aged 50-65 years who had an allogeneic stem cell transplant, so the T cells may come from the graft donor. Some clones in this sample may be carry-over from other donors' samples. The sample consisted of PBMCs, taken 30 days after allogeneic stem cell transplant.

The nucleotides read TGTGCCAGTAGCCTAGCCGGGACAGGGGCGGCGGGTTCCTACGAGCAGTACTTC. Its product reads: CASSLAGTGAAGSYEQYF. The rearrangement joined TRBV19 to TRBJ2-7, with TRBD1 identical over 10 junction bases. The CDR3 runs 18 residues from the cysteine to the phenylalanine. Left in the record is the CDR3 DNA by itself, 54 bases read in frame from the first base. The V end gives up 6 bases and the J end 1 base, leaving 15 bases in the junction not matched to a gene. Via the germline V gene (reference sequence), CDR1 is LNHDA and CDR2 SQIVND.